This paragraph covers one T cell receptor (beta chain) sequence. This specimen belongs to a study of T cell changes during pregnancy in multiple sclerosis. The germline V gene encodes CDR1 MNHEY and CDR2 SMNVEV (reference sequence). The CDR3 runs to 15 residues. Trimming took 4 bases from V and 2 from J; bases not matched to a gene: 5. This table comes from immunoSEQ multiplex PCR, and its TCRdb copy is limited to in-frame clones, with some not included. The sample shows 65,000 to 80,000 clones, 93% of them seen only once. The source of this sequence is a female donor with multiple sclerosis, enrolled in a pregnancy study. Source: peripheral blood, taken in the second trimester of pregnancy. The chain joins TRBV27 to TRBJ1-5; 7 bases align to TRBD1. Written as DNA, the CDR3 is TGTGCCAGCAGTTCGTCCGGGACAGGCAATCAGCCCCAGCATTTT. Translation: CASSSSGTGNQPQHF.